This T cell receptor (beta chain) came from a study of cytomegalovirus exposure and HLA in healthy donors. The PCR had 60 Vbeta and 13 Jbeta primers. Libraries were prepared by immunoSEQ multiplex PCR; TCRdb keeps only in-frame clonotypes and omits some of them. The repertoire table contains about 140,000 clones. The V gene's germline CDR1 is SQVTM and CDR2 ANQGSEA. The V gene end was trimmed by 4 bases and the J gene end by 2 bases; junction bases not matched to a gene: 6. This CDR3 has 14 amino acids. Broader study findings: The authors considered a cluster of highly shared sequence variants likely to be a sequencing artifact.

Of note for this clone: Its matching antigen is unknown.

The sample consisted of PBMCs. This clonotype originated in a woman younger than 35 in good health and CMV-seronegative. The rearrangement links TRBV29-1 to TRBJ1-2, with TRBD1 matching over 8 bases. The CDR3 region is CSVAVRGQNYGYTF. CDR3 DNA: TGCAGCGTTGCGGTCAGGGGGCAAAACTATGGCTACACCTTC.